This TCR beta chain was identified during a study of blood T cell repertoires in COVID-19 (dated by TCRdb to about 2020). Study-level background: Samples covering the acute and convalescent phases of COVID-19 were provided by collaborators in the United States, Italy and Spain. The repertoires were made available in a free public database intended to serve as a resource for research on the immune response to SARS-CoV-2. Deeply sampled blood TCRbeta repertoires from subjects exposed to, actively infected with, or recovered from COVID-19 were included in the dataset. The prospective study material was composed of cDNA or gDNA derived from T cells, B-cell-depleted T cells, or PBMCs. Where available, HLA class I and class II types were taken from metadata supplied by the sample provider and were not determined by assay-based typing. The sample metadata nearly always contained a de-identified subject ID, COVID-19 status, age in years and sex. The samples were drawn from two sources: the first 160 participants of the ongoing ImmuneRACE study, and 1,000 to 1,500 subjects contributed by 6 global collaborators.

Counted from cysteine to phenylalanine, this CDR3 has 16 amino acids. The retained sequence is limited to the CDR3, 48 bases, with the frame set at the first base. The germline V gene encodes CDR1 KGHDR and CDR2 SFDVKD. V gives up 4 bases and J gives up 10 bases, and the segment between their germline ends measures 22 bases. What the research found in general, with its limitations: Clinical and demographic metadata were provided uncurated, with the amount varying by source and participant.

On this clone itself: The clone's antigen remains unknown. No per-base quality is available; no much larger clone lies one base away.

TCRbeta CDR3 regions were amplified from genomic DNA using the immunoSEQ Assay, a bias-controlled multiplex PCR. The study's own analysis went as follows. The number of nucleated cells in each sample was estimated by amplification of reference gene primers within the assay. To quantify the absolute abundance of each unique TCRbeta CDR3 rearrangement, sequence reads were collapsed and filtered. For each sample, productive Simpson clonality was calculated by taking the square root of Simpson's diversity index across productive rearrangements. Held by TCRdb, this immuneACCESS table contains in-frame sequences only and omits some clones. Under half of the omission traces to an unresolved V gene where checked; the cause of the rest is unknown. That table furnishes V, J and clone size, whereas the DNA furnished D and trimming. For this sample the table gives a few hundred thousand clones, of which approximately 83% were detected only once. The top ten hold more than 2% of the sample.

Participants in the prospective study were aged about 18 to 100 years, lived in under 30 United States geographic areas, and enrolled through a virtual design. In the prospective study, cohorts were assigned on the basis of participant-reported clinical history obtained from a screening survey and a study questionnaire. Recovered participants in ImmuneRACE Cohort 3 were defined as having two consecutive negative NP/OP PCR tests, clearance from a healthcare professional, or resolution of symptoms. Each participant in the prospective study had whole blood, serum and a nasopharyngeal or oropharyngeal swab collected by mobile phlebotomists. Participants in the prospective study had the option to provide additional blood draws and questionnaires over a roughly 2-month period. Before DNA extraction, prospective study blood samples were shipped either frozen or at room temperature.

This clonotype originated in a man aged 30 to 39 who had recovered from COVID-19. Material for sequencing was PBMCs or T cells enriched from blood (not recorded which). The chain joins TRBV24-1 to TRBJ2-1; 7 matching bases give a weak D call of TRBD1. The DNA reads as follows: TGTGCCACCAGTGAGACCGGGACAGCGGGCGCGGAGGAGCAGTTCTTC. Its amino acids are CATSETGTAGAEEQFF.